This entry features one TCR beta chain sequence. This clonotype was seen a handful of times. No antigen is known for it. No qualities accompany the bases; no much larger clone lies one base away. Naive CD4+ T cells were purified with the Miltenyi Naive CD4+ T Cell Isolation kit, with Tregs depleted using CD25 microbeads. Tregs, naive and memory CD4+ T cells from tumor, blood and ipsilateral draining lymph nodes of a few breast cancer patients underwent full-length TCR alpha and beta sequencing. Ficoll density gradient centrifugation was used to isolate mononuclear cells from either lymph nodes or about 49 ml of peripheral blood. A purity exceeding 90% was confirmed by FACS for the sorted cell populations. CDR1 and CDR2 were assigned from the germline V gene (reference sequence) as DFQATT and SNEGSKA. The germline ends are 12 bases apart after V is trimmed by 1 base and J by 2 bases. CDR3 length: 14 amino acids, cysteine to phenylalanine. Just the 42-base CDR3 DNA is kept, in frame starting at base 1.

The sample is drawn from a study (dated by TCRdb to 2013 to 2016). Study-wide context: The study examined whether tumor-infiltrating Tregs in breast cancer are drawn from blood Tregs or arise in situ by conversion from other CD4+ T cell subsets.

What the authors observed across the whole study: Tumor memory CD4+ T cell TCR gene usage was found to cluster with blood and lymph node memory CD4+ cells and with lymph node naive CD4+ cells. Tumor-infiltrating Treg TCR alpha and beta sequences overlapped most with tumor naive CD4+ T cells, then with blood naive CD4+ T cells. Rather than covering whole repertoires, validation in the larger cohort was restricted to a single TCR beta V-J rearrangement.

Amplification of full-length TCR variable regions was done by 5' RACE PCR using constant-region reverse primers, and this step was followed by semi-nested PCR with Nested Universal Primer A. The ReliaPrep RNA Cell Miniprep System was used to extract total RNA, which was then reverse transcribed into 5'RACE-ready cDNA with the SMARTer RACE 5'/3' Kit. Multiplex adaptors were used to barcode the full-length TCR alpha and beta libraries, which were then sequenced on an Illumina MiSeq. The published analysis was carried out like this. Sequencing data were pooled across the five patients for each of nine subset-tissue groups and compared by unsupervised clustering of TCR gene usage. Repertoire similarity was calculated with the Morisita-Horn index, weighting shared sequences by their contribution to each repertoire. In-frame beta chains were kept once TCRdb had trimmed the public reads at Q25 with fastp and called clones with MiXCR. Duplicate CDR3 protein sequences are folded into a single record with the most common DNA and genes. The V and J calls and clone size are TCRdb's, not the authors'. Within this sample are about 50,000 distinct CDR3 sequences, with roughly 15% of them counted one time only. Under 3% of the sample is in the top ten clones.

Input material: naive CD4+ T cells sorted from blood. The cell subset or site label here, explained by the study, means: naive CD4+ T cells, CD4+CD45RA+CD25-. This sequence uses TRBV20-1 and TRBJ2-7, with no confidently assigned D gene. This TCR was recovered from a female donor with breast cancer. The CDR3 protein is CSARGTFTAYEQYF. The DNA sequence reads TGCAGTGCTAGAGGTACTTTTACCGCCTACGAGCAGTACTTC.